Following are 30 T cell receptor beta chains from one sample sequenced in a study of cytomegalovirus exposure and HLA in healthy donors. The PCR made use of 60 Vbeta and 13 Jbeta primers. Only in-frame clones appear in the TCRdb table, and some are missing; sequencing was by immunoSEQ multiplex PCR. The table gives some 130,000 clones; the top ten clones make up approximately 1.6% of it. Material: PBMCs. Receptors originate from a young man in good health and CMV-seronegative.

The chain recombines TRBV28 with TRBJ1-4; TRBD1 matches 9 bases. Germline assignment: CDR1 MDHEN and CDR2 SYDVKM. V lost 6 bases to trimming and J lost 4 bases; unmatched junction nucleotides: 0. This CDR3 region has 13 residues. CDR3: CASRTGGNEKLFF. CDR3 in DNA: TGTGCCAGCAGGACAGGGGGTAATGAAAAACTGTTTTTT.

V and J are TRBV7-8 and TRBJ1-1; 10 bases fit TRBD1. The CDR3 has 17 residues. Trimming removed 3 bases from V and 7 bases from J; junction bases left unmatched: 14. The germline V gene has CDR1 SGHVS and CDR2 FQNEAQ. The CDR3 DNA sequence: TGTGCCAGCAGCTTGACAGGGGGCGTTGGGCCCGTGGGTGAAGCTTTCTTT. Amino acid sequence: CASSLTGGVGPVGEAFF.

The CDR3 loop reads CASSVTGGDSPLHF. In nucleotides, the CDR3 is TGTGCCAGCAGCGTGACAGGGGGTGATTCACCCCTCCACTTT. This chain links TRBV9 with TRBJ1-6; TRBD1 aligns across 9 bases. This CDR3 is 14 amino acids long. From germline, CDR1 is SGDLS and CDR2 YYNGEE. The V and J ends lost 2 bases and 8 bases, in that order; junction bases with no gene match: 2.

The chain couples TRBV9 to TRBJ1-3, with 7 bases aligning to TRBD1. Germline V gene sequence: CDR1 SGDLS, CDR2 YYNGEE. The junction had 6 bases not matched to a gene; V was cut back by 0 bases and J by 0 bases. The CDR3 has 17 amino acids. Written as DNA, the CDR3 is TGTGCCAGCAGCGTAGGAGAGACAGGGTACTCTGGAAACACCATATATTTT. Protein: CASSVGETGYSGNTIYF.

The chain combines TRBV9 with TRBJ2-1; unclear D gene. The CDR3 totals 14 residues. V lost 0 bases and J 8 bases, leaving 12 bases between the germline ends. Germline V lookup: CDR1 SGDLS, CDR2 YYNGEE. The CDR3 region is CASSVVSGSDEQFF. CDR3 bases: TGTGCCAGCAGCGTAGTATCCGGGTCGGATGAGCAGTTCTTC.

The rearrangement links TRBV7-2 to TRBJ2-2; no reliable D call. With 5 bases removed from V and 4 bases from J, the gap between germline ends came to 2 bases. The CDR3 sequence is 11 residues long. Germline V gives CDR1 SGHTA, CDR2 FQGNSA. CDR3 residues: CASSLTGELFF. The CDR3 bases are TGTGCCAGCAGCCTCACCGGGGAGCTGTTTTTT.

The V and J genes are TRBV9 and TRBJ2-3; no clear D. CDR1 and CDR2 from the germline V gene are SGDLS and YYNGEE. V was cut by 4 bases and J by 5 bases, with 11 bases left in between. The length of the CDR3 is 13 residues. CDR3 protein: CASSPHTQDTQYF. For the CDR3, the DNA is TGTGCCAGCAGCCCTCATACACAAGATACGCAGTATTTT.

V usage is TRBV9 and J usage is TRBJ2-5; 8 bases agree with TRBD2. V shed 3 bases, J shed 2 bases, and the junction held 6 bases outside the gene matches. Germline V gene data show CDR1 as SGDLS and CDR2 as YYNGEE. CDR3 length: 15 residues. CDR3 nucleotides: TGTGCCAGCAGCGGTACTAGCGGAGCTCAAGAGACCCAGTACTTC. Translating it yields CASSGTSGAQETQYF.

V usage is TRBV7-3 and J usage is TRBJ1-1, with D tentatively TRBD1 (5 bases). Trimming took 6 bases from V and 6 from J, leaving 14 bases between them. Per the germline V gene, CDR1 is SGHTA and CDR2 is FQGTGA. The CDR3 spans 13 residues. CDR3 nucleotides: TGTGCCAGCAGGGAACCCGGGACTCCTGAAGCTTTCTTT. Translated: CASREPGTPEAFF. The whole variable domain, filled in from reference TRBV7-3 and TRBJ1-1, reads GAGVSQTPSNKVTEKGKYVELRCDPISGHTALYWYRQSLGQGPEFLIYFQGTGAADDSGLPNDRFFAVRPEGSVSTLKIQRTERGDSAVYLCASREPGTPEAFFGQGTRLTVV.

The V call is TRBV29-1, the J call TRBJ2-7; 8 positions agree with TRBD1. CDR3 length: 13 residues. Trimming cost V 7 bases and J 4 bases; bases outside gene matches: 9. CDR1 and CDR2 from the germline V gene are SQVTM and ANQGSEA. CDR3 nucleotides: TGCAGCGCCGTGGTCAGGGGGCTGTACGAGCAGTACTTC. Its protein product is CSAVVRGLYEQYF.

V gene TRBV11-2 combines with J gene TRBJ1-3; TRBD1 is a possible D gene (5 bases). This CDR3 has 12 amino acids. Germline CDR1 is SGHAT and CDR2 is FQNNGV. V lost 2 bases and J lost 11, with 10 bases in between. The CDR3 DNA reads as TGTGCCAGCAGCTTACCCAGGGTACCCATATATTTT. Its protein product is CASSLPRVPIYF.

The genes are TRBV13 and TRBJ2-7, with TRBD1 matching over 7 bases. Per the germline V gene, CDR1 is PRHDT and CDR2 is FYEKMQ (reference sequence). The CDR3 is 14 amino acids. Unmatched junction bases numbered 1, after V lost 0 bases and J lost 2 bases. The chain's CDR3 is CASSLGDRAYEQYF. The CDR3 DNA follows: TGTGCCAGCAGCTTAGGAGACAGGGCCTACGAGCAGTACTTC.

V is TRBV21-1 and J is TRBJ1-1; TRBD1, the table's D call, lacks a check against the DNA. TRBV21-1 is shown as a pseudogene. CDR3 length: 15 residues. The CDR3 DNA sequence: TGTGCCAGCAGCAAAGGGCGACAGACAAACACTGAAGCTTTCTTT. This encodes CASSKGRQTNTEAFF.

J is TRBJ2-7 and V is TRBV28, with D possibly matching TRBD2 (5 bases). CDR1 and CDR2 from the germline V gene are MDHEN and SYDVKM. CDR3 length: 14 amino acids. The V and J ends lost 5 bases and 2 bases respectively, with 13 bases between them. The CDR3 loop is CASSPPGKPYEQYF. The CDR3 DNA is TGTGCCAGCAGTCCTCCGGGAAAACCCTACGAGCAGTACTTC.

The chain recombines TRBV30 with TRBJ2-3; TRBD2 aligns across 8 bases. The ends lost 0 bases at V and 9 bases at J; junction bases unmatched: 2. The V gene's germline CDR1 is GTSNPN and CDR2 SVGIG (reference sequence). CDR3 length: 12 amino acids. The CDR3 sequence is CAWSVRGGTQYF. CDR3 DNA: TGTGCCTGGAGTGTACGGGGGGGGACGCAGTATTTT.

V usage is TRBV5-1 and J usage is TRBJ2-3, with D maybe TRBD2 (5 bases). The V gene lost 4 bases and the J gene lost 4 bases, with 10 bases spanning the gap. Germline CDR1 SGHRS, CDR2 YFSETQ. This CDR3 comprises 13 residues. CDR3 coding DNA: TGCGCCAGCAGCGCCGGACTTCCAGATACGCAGTATTTT. Translation: CASSAGLPDTQYF.

The V gene is TRBV7-9, the J gene TRBJ2-1; 11 bases are shared with TRBD2. Looked up from germline, CDR1 is SEHNR and CDR2 is FQNEAQ (reference sequence). The V segment lost 5 bases and the J segment 4 bases; nucleotides outside the gene matches: 13. CDR3 size: 18 residues. CDR3 coding DNA: TGTGCCAGCAGCCCCCTCGCCGGGACTAGCGGAAAATACAATGAGCAGTTCTTC. Translation: CASSPLAGTSGKYNEQFF.

The rearrangement uses TRBV19 and TRBJ2-2, with 9 bases aligning to TRBD2. Germline loops: CDR1 LNHDA, CDR2 SQIVND (reference sequence). The CDR3 has 15 residues. Trimming removed 3 bases from V and 3 bases from J; junction bases left unmatched: 2. For the CDR3, the DNA is TGTGCCAGTAGTATTGTAGCGGGAGACACCGGGGAGCTGTTTTTT. This sequence encodes CASSIVAGDTGELFF.

The chain is built from TRBV5-1 and TRBJ2-3; D perhaps matches TRBD1 (6 bases). Trimming cost V 2 bases and J 4 bases, with 8 bases left between them. This CDR3 region has 13 residues. CDR1 and CDR2 from the germline V gene are SGHRS and YFSETQ. CDR3 protein: CASSFPGADTQYF. CDR3 sequence (DNA): TGCGCCAGCAGCTTCCCAGGGGCAGATACGCAGTATTTT.

The genes are TRBV28 and TRBJ2-1; D is possibly TRBD2 (6 bases). This CDR3 is 12 amino acids long. The V gene's germline CDR1 is MDHEN and CDR2 SYDVKM. The V gene lost 2 bases and the J gene lost 13 bases, with 12 bases spanning the gap. The chain's CDR3 is CASSLPGRAQFF. The CDR3 nucleotides are TGTGCCAGCAGTTTACCCGGGAGAGCCCAGTTCTTC.

The rearrangement uses TRBV28 and TRBJ1-2; 7 nucleotides agree with TRBD1. The CDR3 totals 10 residues. The germline V gene has CDR1 MDHEN and CDR2 SYDVKM. Trimming took 9 bases from V and 9 from J; bases not matched to a gene: 4. CDR3 residues: CASRDRRYTF. CDR3 in DNA: TGTGCCAGTCGGGACAGACGCTACACCTTC.

V gene TRBV28 combines with J gene TRBJ1-3, with 9 positions matching TRBD1. CDR1 is MDHEN, CDR2 SYDVKM, per germline. The CDR3 loop spans 14 amino acids. J was trimmed by 4 bases and V by 6 bases; bases with no gene match: 4. As DNA, the CDR3 is TGTGCCAGCAGCACGACAGGGGGAGGAAACACCATATATTTT. Translating gives CASSTTGGGNTIYF.

Here the CDR3 DNA reads TGCGCCAGCAGCCAAGATCCCCCTCCTTCTAATGAAAAACTGTTTTTT. The encoded protein is CASSQDPPPSNEKLFF. The chain recombines TRBV4-3 with TRBJ1-4; D call uncertain. The CDR3 sequence is 16 residues long. The germline V and J ends were trimmed by 0 bases and 3 bases, with 11 bases remaining between them. CDR1 and CDR2 from the germline V gene are LGHNA and YSLEER.

V usage is TRBV6-5 and J usage is TRBJ1-5, with D unresolved. Germline-derived CDR1 and CDR2 are MNHEY and SVGAGI. This CDR3 spans 12 amino acids. V lost 0 bases and J 9 bases, leaving 6 bases between the germline ends. The CDR3 region is CASSYSGGPQHF. CDR3 DNA sequence: TGTGCCAGCAGTTACTCTGGCGGGCCCCAGCATTTT.

The genes are TRBV5-4 and TRBJ1-2, with 10 bases lining up with TRBD1. The CDR3 runs to 17 residues. Unmatched junction bases numbered 15, after V lost 3 bases and J lost 7 bases. CDR1 and CDR2 from the germline V gene are SGHNT and YYREEE (reference sequence). This CDR3 is CASSYPGTGVVARGYTF. For the CDR3, the DNA is TGTGCCAGCAGCTATCCCGGGACAGGGGTCGTAGCTCGTGGCTACACCTTC.

This chain links TRBV6-1 with TRBJ2-7; 7 bases are shared with TRBD2. CDR1 MNHNS and CDR2 SASEGT come from the germline V gene. The V segment lost 6 bases and the J segment 3 bases; nucleotides outside the gene matches: 8. This CDR3 spans 14 amino acids. CDR3 nucleotides: TGTGCCAGCAGCCTAGCGGACAAGGGCTACGAGCAGTACTTC. This translates into CASSLADKGYEQYF.

The chain recombines TRBV6-1 with TRBJ2-7, with a weak D call TRBD1 (6 bases). The CDR3 covers 16 residues. Germline V gene data show CDR1 as MNHNS and CDR2 as SASEGT. V lost 3 bases and J 1 base, leaving 16 bases between the germline ends. As DNA, the CDR3 is TGTGCCAGCAGTGACGGGGAAGACAGGCCTTCCTACGAGCAGTACTTC. As protein: CASSDGEDRPSYEQYF.

V and J are TRBV30 and TRBJ1-5; no definite D call. The length of the CDR3 is 13 residues. Trimming removed 3 bases from V and 4 bases from J, with 10 bases in between. Looked up from germline, CDR1 is GTSNPN and CDR2 is SVGIG (reference sequence). CDR3 sequence (DNA): TGTGCCTGGAGAACGAGGGATAATCAGCCCCAGCATTTT. As protein: CAWRTRDNQPQHF.

The chain carries TRBV29-1 and TRBJ2-7, with 8 positions matching TRBD2. Germline trimming cut 0 bases from V and 7 bases from J; bases unmatched to any gene: 14. The germline CDR1 and CDR2 sequences are SQVTM and ANQGSEA. The CDR3 contains 16 residues. CDR3: CSVEDSGRGAPGEQYF. For the CDR3, the DNA is TGCAGCGTTGAAGATTCAGGGCGGGGGGCCCCGGGGGAGCAGTACTTC.

The chain joins TRBV28 to TRBJ2-5; weak D call: TRBD1 (5 bases). Germline CDR1 reads MDHEN; CDR2 reads SYDVKM. V lost 6 bases and J 5 bases, leaving 22 bases between the germline ends. The CDR3 has 16 residues. The CDR3 loop is CASSPQVRASIETQYF. In nucleotides, the CDR3 is TGTGCCAGCAGCCCACAGGTCCGGGCTAGTATCGAGACCCAGTACTTC.